This note documents a single T cell receptor beta chain sequence. The target antigen is unknown. The CDR3 extends over 17 amino acids. The germline V gene encodes CDR1 SGHRS and CDR2 YFSETQ. V lost 0 bases to trimming and J lost 9 bases; unmatched junction nucleotides: 8. Profiled with immunoSEQ multiplex PCR; TCRdb holds only in-frame clones, not every one. Of just under 35,000 clones in the sample, less than 90% were seen once. The sample is drawn from a study of T cell responses to AZD1222 COVID-19 vaccine. Findings and caveats of the study: Every sample of the repertoires postdated the peak T cell response. Vaccine-related CD4 TCRs covered spike, predominating at 160-218 and 743-854. There were mostly white British donors and more females than males, and clonal diversity was possibly underestimated.

This TCR was recovered from an adult in good health. The material was peripheral blood, obtained on day 0 of AZD1222 vaccination. The chain links TRBV5-1 to TRBJ2-2, with TRBD2 matching over 13 bases. The CDR3 spells CASSLGGLAGDGWELFF. The CDR3 coding sequence is TGCGCCAGCAGCTTGGGTGGACTAGCGGGAGACGGTTGGGAGCTGTTTTTT.